This T cell receptor (beta chain) is drawn from a study of cytomegalovirus exposure and HLA in healthy donors. Study-wide findings and caveats: CMV antigen specificity of three CMV-associated chains was confirmed in vitro.

Using immunoSEQ multiplex PCR, the repertoire was profiled, and TCRdb retains in-frame clones only, with some absent. The sample lists about 330,000 clones, more than 80% seen once, with around 0.84% in the top ten. Germline loops: CDR1 LGHNA, CDR2 YNFKEQ. V shed 4 bases and J 2 bases; nucleotides not matched to a gene: 12. The CDR3 contains 17 residues. In regard to this clone: Its antigen is unidentified.

V usage is TRBV4-2 and J usage is TRBJ2-7; 9 bases fit TRBD1. Sequenced: PBMCs. The sequence came from a woman aged 18 to 35 in good health and CMV-seronegative. CDR3 sequence reads: CASSPQTGGGPPYEQYF. The CDR3 DNA sequence: TGTGCCAGCAGCCCCCAAACAGGGGGCGGACCCCCCTACGAGCAGTACTTC.